This T cell receptor beta chain was captured by sequencing in a study of primary melanoma T cells and metastatic recurrence (TCRdb year 2020). At the level of the whole study: The cohort comprised about 200 primary melanomas of stage T2 to T4, with thickness greater than 1 mm. The T-cell fraction measured by TCR beta sequencing was weighed against progression-free survival, the clinical outcome chosen for the comparison. Whether T-cell fraction and T-cell repertoire clonality in primary melanoma tumors predicted patient outcome was tested in the study. The sequencing-derived T-cell fraction was compared with histopathological grading of tumor-infiltrating lymphocytes. General study outcomes and caveats: Compared with adding any other histopathological variable to tumor thickness, adding T-cell fraction reportedly produced a bigger improvement in progression-free survival prediction. Regardless of nodal disease, mitotic rate or ulceration status, a T-cell fraction above 20% appeared to be protective. An effective T-cell-mediated antitumor response in primary melanoma was framed by the authors only as a suggestion, not a demonstrated mechanism. Progression-free survival was reportedly predicted by the tumor T-cell fraction independently of age, mitotic rate, ulceration and thickness.

Libraries were made using the immunoSEQ multiplex PCR assay. High-throughput sequencing of the T-cell receptor beta chain was performed on primary melanoma tumor tissue. In the original analysis: Repertoire analyses included TCRB CDR3 sharing between samples and the distribution of insertions and deletions. A gradient-boosted model ranked how well the T-cell fraction predicted outcome compared with histopathological variables. Entries here come from immuneACCESS through TCRdb and include only in-frame sequences with V and J called. Some clones fail to appear in such tables; in the studies checked, an unresolved V gene covers under half of the shortfall, and the cause of the remainder is unknown. V, J and clone size derive from that table, while D and trimming were established from the DNA sequence. The sample table holds under 150 clones, of which 82% were seen once. The top ten constitute roughly 17% of the sample.

The CDR3 runs 14 residues from the cysteine to the phenylalanine. Left in the record is the CDR3 DNA by itself, 42 bases read in frame from the first base. Trimming removed 10 bases from V and 10 bases from J; the gene matches leave 18 bases unexplained. The germline V gene provides CDR1 ENHRY and CDR2 SYGVKD. Comments on this clone: Its cognate antigen has yet to be identified. No base qualities exist here, and no much larger clone lies one base off it.

The patients had surgically resected primary melanoma that was considered potentially curable but at risk of metastatic recurrence. The rearrangement combines TRBV10-3 with TRBJ1-2; 7 nucleotides in the junction match TRBD1. Material: melanoma tumor tissue. This clonotype originated in a human donor with melanoma. The DNA sequence is given as TGTGCCAGCAGGGAGACAGGGAGGCTTCTGGTCTACACCTTC. Protein translation: CASRETGRLLVYTF.